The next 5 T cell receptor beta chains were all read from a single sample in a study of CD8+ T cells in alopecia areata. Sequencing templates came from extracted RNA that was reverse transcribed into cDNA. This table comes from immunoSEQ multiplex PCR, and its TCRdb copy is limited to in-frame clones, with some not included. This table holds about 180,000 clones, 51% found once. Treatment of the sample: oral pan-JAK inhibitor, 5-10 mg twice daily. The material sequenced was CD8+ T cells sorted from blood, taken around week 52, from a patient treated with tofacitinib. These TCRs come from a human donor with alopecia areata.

CDR3 in DNA: TGCAGCGTAGGGGGGCGGGAATATGGCTACACCTTC. Protein: CSVGGREYGYTF. The V gene is TRBV29-1, the J gene TRBJ1-2, with D maybe TRBD1 (6 bases). With 6 bases removed from V and 5 bases from J, the gap between germline ends came to 13 bases. Germline-derived CDR1 and CDR2 are SQVTM and ANQGSEA. This CDR3 contains 12 residues.

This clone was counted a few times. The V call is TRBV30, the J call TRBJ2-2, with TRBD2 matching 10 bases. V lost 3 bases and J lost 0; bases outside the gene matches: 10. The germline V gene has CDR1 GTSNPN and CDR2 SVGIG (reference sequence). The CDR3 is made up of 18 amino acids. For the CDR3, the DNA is TGTGCCTGGAGAGGGCTAGCGGGGGCCCTCTCGAACACCGGGGAGCTGTTTTTT. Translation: CAWRGLAGALSNTGELFF.

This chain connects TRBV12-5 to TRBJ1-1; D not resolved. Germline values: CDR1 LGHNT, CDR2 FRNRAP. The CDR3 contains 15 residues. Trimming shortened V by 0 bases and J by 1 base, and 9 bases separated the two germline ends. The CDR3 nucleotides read TGTGCTAGTGGTTTGGTACTTGGAAAGAACACTGAAGCTTTCTTT. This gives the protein CASGLVLGKNTEAFF.

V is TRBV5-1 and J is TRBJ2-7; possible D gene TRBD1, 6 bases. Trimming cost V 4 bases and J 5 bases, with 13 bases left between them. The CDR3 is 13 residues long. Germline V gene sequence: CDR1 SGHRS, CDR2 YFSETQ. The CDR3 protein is CASSPRGSDEQYF. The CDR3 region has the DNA TGCGCCAGCAGCCCAAGGGGGAGTGACGAGCAGTACTTC.

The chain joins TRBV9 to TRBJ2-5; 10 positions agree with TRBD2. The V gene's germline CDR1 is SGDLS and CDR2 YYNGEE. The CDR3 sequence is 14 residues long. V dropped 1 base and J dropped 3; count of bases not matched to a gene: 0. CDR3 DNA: TGTGCCAGCAGCGTACTAGCGGGGGAAGAGACCCAGTACTTC. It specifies CASSVLAGEETQYF.